Described below is a single T cell receptor beta chain sequence and its context. The data originate from a study of shared T cell receptors in the human thymus. Trimming took 3 bases from V and 5 from J; bases not matched to a gene: 3. This CDR3 is built from 13 residues. Per germline, CDR1 LNHDA and CDR2 SQIVND (reference sequence). Generated by immunoSEQ multiplex PCR, the TCRdb table keeps only in-frame clones and is missing some. The sample records some 700,000 clones, approximately 85% being singletons. The sample was also reused in another study, on human thymus T cells. From that second work: The study used thymus tissue resected during corrective heart surgery. There appeared to be biased usage of V and J genes in thymic and blood repertoires. Related studies found that unrelated individuals share highly overlapping thymic repertoires.

The sequence was collected from a girl in the first two years of life with a congenital heart defect. The chain links TRBV19 to TRBJ1-2; 7 positions agree with TRBD1. Sequenced input: thymocytes. CDR3 nucleotides: TGTGCCAGTAGTATCCGGACAGGATATGGCTACACCTTC. Residues: CASSIRTGYGYTF.